This T cell receptor beta chain was profiled in a study of OX40 agonist ivuxolimab in advanced cancers. On the study more broadly: Patients assigned to dose escalation were diagnosed with hepatocellular carcinoma, melanoma, renal cell or head and neck cancer. Study-wide points: Low normalized clonal expansion also occurred in some nonresponding patients.

This clone was seen more than once but under ten times. Its antigen is currently unknown. A history of autoimmune disease or systemic immunosuppression excluded patients. Sequenced by immunoSEQ multiplex PCR; TCRdb stores in-frame clones only, minus some. This sample has about 86,000 clones, with less than 95% found just once. Trimming shortened V by 1 base and J by 2 bases, and 3 bases separated the two germline ends. This CDR3 spans 12 amino acids. Germline CDR1 GTSNPN, CDR2 SVGIG (reference sequence). V and J are TRBV30 and TRBJ2-1; D unclear. The input for sequencing was CD4+ or CD8+ T cells sorted from blood, taken in a trial of the OX40 agonist ivuxolimab. This clonotype was obtained from an adult with an advanced solid tumor such as melanoma, head and neck, liver or kidney cancer. The CDR3 reads CAWSGAYNEQFF. The CDR3 bases are TGTGCCTGGAGTGGGGCCTACAATGAGCAGTTCTTC.